A single sample gave rise to the 28 T cell receptor beta chains below, sequenced in a study of shared clonotypes between healthy human individuals. TCRdb's copy holds only in-frame clones and misses some; the assay was immunoSEQ multiplex PCR. The repertoire holds roughly 2 million clones, with 90% to 96% as singletons. Sequenced input: naive CD4+ T cells sorted from blood. Subset defined: CD45RA+ positively selected. These receptor sequences come from a man between 18 and 29 years old in good health.

The rearrangement joins TRBV7-2 to TRBJ2-3, with 10 nucleotides matching TRBD2. Trimming cost V 1 base and J 6 bases; bases outside gene matches: 4. This CDR3 has 15 residues. CDR1 is SGHTA and CDR2 is FQGNSA in the germline V gene. The chain's CDR3 is CASSLVRLAGDTQYF. The CDR3 DNA reads as TGTGCCAGCAGCTTAGTACGACTAGCGGGTGATACGCAGTATTTT. The whole variable domain, remainder taken from reference TRBV7-2 and TRBJ2-3, is GAGVSQSPSNKVTEKGKDVELRCDPISGHTALYWYRQSLGQGLEFLIYFQGNSAPDKSGLPSDRFSAERTGGSVSTLTIQRTQQEDSAVYLCASSLVRLAGDTQYFGPGTRLTVL.

In the case of this clone: In the same sample, other DNA sequences code for this CDR3. The rearrangement uses TRBV18 and TRBJ2-5; the match to TRBD1 covers 8 bases. The CDR3 runs 15 residues. CDR1 KGHSH and CDR2 LQKENI come from the germline V gene. V was clipped by 0 bases and J by 2 bases; unmatched bases: 2. CDR3 nucleotides: TGTGCCAGCTCACCACCGGGACAGGTTCAAGAGACCCAGTACTTC. Translation gives CASSPPGQVQETQYF.

The V and J genes are TRBV10-3 and TRBJ1-5; possible D gene TRBD1, 6 bases. Germline V gene sequence: CDR1 ENHRY, CDR2 SYGVKD. Trimming left V 8 bases short and J 2 bases short, with 13 bases between. This CDR3 spans 14 amino acids. CDR3: CAIAQGTGNQPQHF. The CDR3 nucleotides are TGTGCCATCGCCCAGGGGACTGGCAATCAGCCCCAGCATTTT.

J is TRBJ1-3 and V is TRBV4-3, with a tentative D call TRBD1 (6 bases). Germline CDR1 reads LGHNA; CDR2 reads YSLEER. The CDR3 is 15 amino acids. Trimming took 4 bases from V and 2 from J, leaving 12 bases between them. The CDR3 DNA sequence: TGCGCCAGCAGCCCCTACACAGGGACTGGAAACACCATATATTTT. Translating it yields CASSPYTGTGNTIYF.

The chain uses TRBV28 and TRBJ2-7, with D perhaps TRBD1 (5 bases). Trimming took 8 bases from V and 0 from J, leaving 17 bases between them. This CDR3 is 15 amino acids long. Germline assignment: CDR1 MDHEN and CDR2 SYDVKM. The CDR3 DNA is TGTGCCAGCTCTACCGACAGTTCCCCCTCCTACGAGCAGTACTTC. The encoded protein is CASSTDSSPSYEQYF.

This sequence joins TRBV10-3 and TRBJ2-7; D is perhaps TRBD1 (5 bases). CDR3 length: 13 residues. CDR1 ENHRY and CDR2 SYGVKD come from the germline V gene. Trimming shortened V by 6 bases and J by 2 bases, and 11 bases separated the two germline ends. The CDR3 DNA is TGTGCCATCAGAAGGACACCCCCCTACGAGCAGTACTTC. Amino acids: CAIRRTPPYEQYF.

The chain combines TRBV5-4 with TRBJ1-5, with a weak D call TRBD1 (6 bases). Germline loops: CDR1 SGHNT, CDR2 YYREEE (reference sequence). The CDR3 totals 15 residues. Trimming stripped 5 bases from V and 0 bases from J, with 12 bases between. This chain's CDR3 is CASSRNRDSNQPQHF. The CDR3 DNA sequence: TGTGCCAGCAGTCGGAACAGGGATAGCAATCAGCCCCAGCATTTT. The full variable domain, completed using reference TRBV5-4 and TRBJ1-5, is ETGVTQSPTHLIKTRGQQVTLRCSSQSGHNTVSWYQQALGQGPQFIFQYYREEENGRGNFPPRFSGLQFPNYSSELNVNALELDDSALYLCASSRNRDSNQPQHFGDGTRLSIL.

V gene TRBV6-5 combines with J gene TRBJ1-5; no firm D call. The germline V gene encodes CDR1 MNHEY and CDR2 SVGAGI. The V end was cut by 2 bases, the J end by 4 bases, with 12 bases between. The CDR3 is 15 residues long. The DNA for the CDR3 is TGTGCCAGCAGTTACCGTCCGGAACCTAATCAGCCCCAGCATTTT. This encodes CASSYRPEPNQPQHF.

With respect to this clone: Additional DNA sequences in this sample encode the identical CDR3. The chain uses TRBV7-9 and TRBJ2-5; TRBD2 matches at 8 bases. Trimming cost V 5 bases and J 2 bases; bases outside gene matches: 7. Germline V gene data show CDR1 as SEHNR and CDR2 as FQNEAQ (reference sequence). The CDR3 extends over 15 amino acids. The chain's CDR3 is CASSLSSGSQETQYF. The CDR3 nucleotides read TGTGCCAGCAGCCTCTCCAGCGGGAGTCAAGAGACCCAGTACTTC.

The rearrangement links TRBV5-4 to TRBJ1-4, with D possibly matching TRBD1 (6 bases). The CDR3 loop spans 13 amino acids. V dropped 4 bases and J dropped 8 bases, with 12 bases sitting between them. Germline CDR1 is SGHNT and CDR2 is YYREEE (reference sequence). CDR3 residues: CASSTDSTEKLFF. CDR3 nucleotide sequence: TGTGCCAGCAGCACGGACAGTACCGAAAAACTGTTTTTT.

The V and J genes are TRBV4-1 and TRBJ1-2; no definite D call. CDR1 is MGHRA, CDR2 YSYEKL, per germline. CDR3 length: 13 residues. Trimming pared 1 base from V and 8 bases from J, leaving 11 bases between. The CDR3 here is CASSQGDAEGYTF. The CDR3 nucleotides are TGCGCCAGCAGCCAAGGAGATGCGGAGGGCTACACCTTC.

This clone was observed once. V and J are TRBV19 and TRBJ2-7; TRBD2 might be the D (6 bases). Germline V CDR1 and CDR2: LNHDA, SQIVND (reference sequence). The CDR3 length is 13 residues. The ends were cut back, 5 bases at V and 9 bases at J, with 17 bases in the middle. CDR3: CASSEPGETRQYF. The CDR3 region has the DNA TGTGCCAGTAGTGAACCGGGGGAAACTAGGCAGTACTTC.

The chain links TRBV27 to TRBJ2-7, with D perhaps TRBD2 (6 bases). V was pared by 4 bases and J by 5 bases, with 18 bases between. The germline gives CDR1 MNHEY, CDR2 SMNVEV (reference sequence). The CDR3 spans 15 residues. This CDR3 reads CASSSVRPGVNEQYF. The DNA for the CDR3 is TGTGCCAGCAGTTCAGTCCGGCCGGGGGTGAACGAGCAGTACTTC.

The rearrangement joins TRBV2 to TRBJ2-3, with D possibly TRBD1 on 6 matching bases. The CDR3 runs to 13 residues. The V and J ends lost 9 bases and 6 bases respectively, with 16 bases between them. Per the germline V gene, CDR1 is SNHLY and CDR2 is FYNNEI. CDR3 in amino acids: CASASQGSDTQYF. CDR3 nucleotides: TGTGCCAGTGCATCACAGGGTTCTGATACGCAGTATTTT.

V usage is TRBV7-6 and J usage is TRBJ2-5; either TRBD1 or TRBD2 may supply D (6 bases each). V was trimmed by 5 bases and J by 5 bases, leaving 18 bases between them. This CDR3 is built from 15 residues. Germline lookup yields CDR1 SGHVS and CDR2 FNYEAQ. In nucleotides, the CDR3 is TGTGCCAGCAGCCCCCCAAGGGGGGCAGTGGAGACCCAGTACTTC. This sequence encodes CASSPPRGAVETQYF.

The chain couples TRBV30 to TRBJ1-6; perhaps TRBD1 as D (5 bases). V was clipped by 0 bases and J by 0 bases, with 30 bases between them. Germline CDR1 is GTSNPN and CDR2 is SVGIG (reference sequence). The CDR3 sequence is 23 residues long. In nucleotides, the CDR3 is TGTGCCTGGAGTGTTGTCCCGCAGGGTGGGGTGTTTGGGGCGAGCTCCTATAATTCACCCCTCCACTTT. Translation: CAWSVVPQGGVFGASSYNSPLHF. Filled out from reference TRBV30 and TRBJ1-6, the complete variable domain reads SQTIHQWPATLVQPVGSPLSLECTVEGTSNPNLYWYRQAAGRGLQLLFYSVGIGQISSEVPQNLSASRPQDRQFILSSKKLLLSDSGFYLCAWSVVPQGGVFGASSYNSPLHFGNGTRLTVT.

The genes are TRBV5-1 and TRBJ2-5; 11 nucleotides line up with TRBD1. CDR3 length: 15 residues. J gave up 5 bases and V 4 bases, and 7 bases lay outside the gene matches. Germline V gene data show CDR1 as SGHRS and CDR2 as YFSETQ. CDR3 DNA sequence: TGCGCCAGCAGCCCGGACAGGGGGCGCGGGGAGACCCAGTACTTC. Translation gives CASSPDRGRGETQYF.

The chain joins TRBV7-3 to TRBJ2-1; maybe TRBD1 (6 bases). This CDR3 comprises 15 residues. Deletions cut 5 bases from V and 2 bases from J, with 13 bases between. Germline V CDR1 and CDR2: SGHTA, FQGTGA. The chain's CDR3 is CASSETGKAYNEQFF. Written as DNA, the CDR3 is TGTGCCAGCAGCGAAACAGGGAAAGCCTACAATGAGCAGTTCTTC.

The V and J genes are TRBV5-6 and TRBJ2-7; possible D gene TRBD2, 5 bases. Trimming took off 3 bases at V and 5 bases at J, with 18 bases between the two ends. The CDR3 is 15 amino acids. Germline V CDR1 and CDR2: SGHDT, YYEEEE. CDR3: CASSSDSDFHHEQYF. Written as DNA, the CDR3 is TGTGCCAGCAGCTCGGACTCGGATTTCCATCACGAGCAGTACTTC.

The CDR3 spells CASSLLQGSGNTEAFF. Written as DNA, the CDR3 is TGTGCCAGCAGCTTACTACAGGGTTCGGGGAACACTGAAGCTTTCTTT. The rearrangement links TRBV7-9 to TRBJ1-1; TRBD1 might be the D (6 bases). Germline V gene sequence: CDR1 SEHNR, CDR2 FQNEAQ (reference sequence). This CDR3 has 16 amino acids. The germline V and J ends were trimmed by 2 bases and 1 base, with 14 bases remaining between them.

The J gene is TRBJ1-1, the V gene TRBV5-4; 8 positions match TRBD1. Trimming at V came to 2 bases and at J to 1 base, leaving 10 bases not matched to a gene. Germline CDR1 and CDR2: SGHNT and YYREEE (reference sequence). The CDR3 has 17 residues. DNA for the CDR3: TGTGCCAGCAGCTTTAACAGGGGGGCTCGATGGAACACTGAAGCTTTCTTT. Its protein product is CASSFNRGARWNTEAFF.

The CDR3 coding sequence is TGCGCCAGGGAGGAGACCGGGGACAATAATTCACCCCTCCACTTT. This encodes CAREETGDNNSPLHF. This chain uses TRBV5-1 with TRBJ1-6; tentatively, D is TRBD1 (6 bases). This CDR3 contains 15 residues. V was clipped by 8 bases and J by 5 bases, with 17 bases between them. Germline-derived CDR1 and CDR2 are SGHRS and YFSETQ.

Concerning this clone itself: The identical CDR3 is also encoded by other nucleotide sequences in the sample. V and J are TRBV2 and TRBJ2-2; D unresolved. Germline V lookup: CDR1 SNHLY, CDR2 FYNNEI. V lost 1 base and J 6 bases, leaving 3 bases between the germline ends. CDR3 length: 12 amino acids. CDR3 sequence reads: CASSEGPGELFF. The CDR3 region has the DNA TGTGCCAGCAGTGAAGGGCCCGGGGAGCTGTTTTTT.

The rearrangement joins TRBV19 to TRBJ1-1; 8 bases agree with TRBD1. There are 15 residues in the CDR3. V lost 5 bases and J lost 4; bases outside the gene matches: 9. The V gene's germline CDR1 is LNHDA and CDR2 SQIVND (reference sequence). The CDR3 DNA is TGTGCCAGTAGTTCCCACAGGGGGAGCGCCACTGAAGCTTTCTTT. It encodes CASSSHRGSATEAFF.

The rearrangement uses TRBV7-8 and TRBJ2-7, with no clear D. Germline CDR1 reads SGHVS; CDR2 reads FQNEAQ. V was pared by 1 base and J by 2 bases, with 6 bases between. The CDR3 is 13 amino acids. Written as DNA, the CDR3 is TGTGCCAGCAGCTTAGTCGCAACCTACGAGCAGTACTTC. It encodes CASSLVATYEQYF.

The genes are TRBV19 and TRBJ2-5, with D uncertain. V was cut by 5 bases and J by 5 bases, with 12 bases left in between. The CDR3 has 13 residues. Germline V gives CDR1 LNHDA, CDR2 SQIVND (reference sequence). CDR3 protein: CASSVWIGETQYF. CDR3 in DNA: TGTGCCAGTAGTGTCTGGATCGGGGAGACCCAGTACTTC.

A remark on this clone: Its ends do not fully match the called genes, so a read error is possible. The chain couples TRBV7-7 to TRBJ2-2; TRBD2 matches at 8 bases. The CDR3 length is 15 residues. Germline assignment: CDR1 SSHAT and CDR2 FNYEAQ (reference sequence). CDR3 DNA sequence: TGTGCTAGCAGCCCCGGACTAGCCTACACCGGGGAGCTGTTTTTT. Its protein is CASSPGLAYTGELFF. Full variable domain (outside the CDR3, taken from reference TRBV7-7 and TRBJ2-2): GAGVSQSPRYKVTKRGQDVTLRCDPISSHATLYWYQQALGQGPEFLTYFNYEAQPDKSGLPSDRFSAERPEGSISTLTIQRTEQRDSAMYRCASSPGLAYTGELFFGEGSRLTVL.

A word on this clone: The junction differs from germline at one of its ends, possibly a read error. The chain couples TRBV6-5 to TRBJ2-2; possibly TRBD1 or TRBD2 for D (5 bases each). Germline CDR1 is MNHEY and CDR2 is SVGAGI. The CDR3 covers 14 residues. CDR3 DNA: TGTGCCAGCAGGAGGGGTAGACGCACCGGGGAGCTGCTTTTT. Its translation: CASRRGRRTGELLF.